This T cell receptor beta chain was captured in a study of T-cell reconstitution after alpha-beta-depleted transplantation in children (dated by TCRdb to the mid-2010s). Regarding the complete study: The study quantitatively tracked T-cell immune reconstitution after TCRalphabeta/CD19-depleted allogeneic hematopoietic cell transplantation in children using TCR repertoire profiling.

The library was built by means of PCR. Instrument used: Illumina HiSeq 2500. TCR libraries were prepared with molecular barcoding, using unique molecular identifiers to normalize TCRbeta repertoire quantification. The public sequencing data were trimmed at Q25 with fastp and processed into clonotypes with MiXCR by TCRdb, which kept only in-frame beta chains. Every distinct CDR3 protein forms one entry, paired with its most common genes and DNA. The sample data list roughly 400,000 distinct CDR3 sequences, and about 45% of these were observed just once. The ten largest account for roughly a quarter of the sample. The treatment or condition label on this specimen signifies: allogeneic hematopoietic cell transplantation with graft depleted of TCRalphabeta T cells and CD19 B cells. The children who served as transplant recipients had been given grafts of TCRalphabeta/CD19-depleted allogeneic hematopoietic cells.

With regard to this clonotype: The antigen it recognizes is unknown. No base-level quality is on record; no much larger clone is a single base apart.

Including the terminal cysteine and phenylalanine, the CDR3 comprises 13 residues. Here the CDR3 DNA is all that survives: 39 bases in frame from base 1. After removal of 3 bases from V and 6 bases from J, the junction retains 3 bases not matched to a gene. General findings and caveats noted by the study authors: Apparently early alphabetaT-cell count recovery about two months after transplant reportedly relied on only several hundred rapidly expanded clones derived from non-depleted graft cells. The frequencies of hyperexpanded clones fell over the following months, and after one year, T-cell counts and TCRbeta diversity were mostly attributed to newly produced T cells. In some patients, high TCRbeta diversity at day 60 was attributed to recipient T cells and intrathymic progenitors that had survived conditioning.

This TCR was recovered from a girl aged 2 to 9 with aplastic anemia, due to receive a stem cell transplant. The sequencing here drew on PBMCs, taken before TCRalphabeta/CD19-depleted stem cell transplant. Recombination connected TRBV12-3 or TRBV12-4 to TRBJ2-7; the central 9 bases match TRBD1. The CDR3 has the sequence CASSLGQGAEQYF. The nucleotide sequence reads TGTGCCAGCAGTTTGGGACAGGGTGCCGAGCAGTACTTC.